This T cell receptor beta chain was sequenced for a study of blood T cell repertoires in COVID-19. Study details: Samples came from the United States, Italy and Spain, spanning acute and convalescent COVID-19. T cells, B-cell-depleted T cells, or PBMCs provided the cDNA or gDNA that served as material.

The germline gives CDR1 SGHAT, CDR2 FQNNGV. The CDR3 sequence is 14 residues long. The germline V and J ends were trimmed by 0 bases and 3 bases, with 9 bases remaining between them. In the authors' workflow: Reference gene primer amplification yielded estimated nucleated cell counts. Libraries were prepared by immunoSEQ multiplex PCR; TCRdb keeps only in-frame clonotypes and omits some of them. That table furnishes V, J and clone size, whereas the DNA furnished D and trimming. Among more than 250,000 clones listed, around four fifths were seen once. The TCR originated in a man in his sixties who had recovered from COVID-19. The gene calls are TRBV11-2 and TRBJ2-7; D is possibly TRBD2 (5 bases). The sample was peripheral blood. Here the CDR3 DNA reads TGTGCCAGCAGCTTAGATGGGAGCCTCTACGAGCAGTACTTC. Its protein product is CASSLDGSLYEQYF. Drawing the rest from reference TRBV11-2 and TRBJ2-7, the complete variable domain is EAGVAQSPRYKIIEKRQSVAFWCNPISGHATLYWYQQILGQGPKLLIQFQNNGVVDDSQLPKDRFSAERLKGVDSTLKIQPAKLEDSAVYLCASSLDGSLYEQYFGPGTRLTVT.